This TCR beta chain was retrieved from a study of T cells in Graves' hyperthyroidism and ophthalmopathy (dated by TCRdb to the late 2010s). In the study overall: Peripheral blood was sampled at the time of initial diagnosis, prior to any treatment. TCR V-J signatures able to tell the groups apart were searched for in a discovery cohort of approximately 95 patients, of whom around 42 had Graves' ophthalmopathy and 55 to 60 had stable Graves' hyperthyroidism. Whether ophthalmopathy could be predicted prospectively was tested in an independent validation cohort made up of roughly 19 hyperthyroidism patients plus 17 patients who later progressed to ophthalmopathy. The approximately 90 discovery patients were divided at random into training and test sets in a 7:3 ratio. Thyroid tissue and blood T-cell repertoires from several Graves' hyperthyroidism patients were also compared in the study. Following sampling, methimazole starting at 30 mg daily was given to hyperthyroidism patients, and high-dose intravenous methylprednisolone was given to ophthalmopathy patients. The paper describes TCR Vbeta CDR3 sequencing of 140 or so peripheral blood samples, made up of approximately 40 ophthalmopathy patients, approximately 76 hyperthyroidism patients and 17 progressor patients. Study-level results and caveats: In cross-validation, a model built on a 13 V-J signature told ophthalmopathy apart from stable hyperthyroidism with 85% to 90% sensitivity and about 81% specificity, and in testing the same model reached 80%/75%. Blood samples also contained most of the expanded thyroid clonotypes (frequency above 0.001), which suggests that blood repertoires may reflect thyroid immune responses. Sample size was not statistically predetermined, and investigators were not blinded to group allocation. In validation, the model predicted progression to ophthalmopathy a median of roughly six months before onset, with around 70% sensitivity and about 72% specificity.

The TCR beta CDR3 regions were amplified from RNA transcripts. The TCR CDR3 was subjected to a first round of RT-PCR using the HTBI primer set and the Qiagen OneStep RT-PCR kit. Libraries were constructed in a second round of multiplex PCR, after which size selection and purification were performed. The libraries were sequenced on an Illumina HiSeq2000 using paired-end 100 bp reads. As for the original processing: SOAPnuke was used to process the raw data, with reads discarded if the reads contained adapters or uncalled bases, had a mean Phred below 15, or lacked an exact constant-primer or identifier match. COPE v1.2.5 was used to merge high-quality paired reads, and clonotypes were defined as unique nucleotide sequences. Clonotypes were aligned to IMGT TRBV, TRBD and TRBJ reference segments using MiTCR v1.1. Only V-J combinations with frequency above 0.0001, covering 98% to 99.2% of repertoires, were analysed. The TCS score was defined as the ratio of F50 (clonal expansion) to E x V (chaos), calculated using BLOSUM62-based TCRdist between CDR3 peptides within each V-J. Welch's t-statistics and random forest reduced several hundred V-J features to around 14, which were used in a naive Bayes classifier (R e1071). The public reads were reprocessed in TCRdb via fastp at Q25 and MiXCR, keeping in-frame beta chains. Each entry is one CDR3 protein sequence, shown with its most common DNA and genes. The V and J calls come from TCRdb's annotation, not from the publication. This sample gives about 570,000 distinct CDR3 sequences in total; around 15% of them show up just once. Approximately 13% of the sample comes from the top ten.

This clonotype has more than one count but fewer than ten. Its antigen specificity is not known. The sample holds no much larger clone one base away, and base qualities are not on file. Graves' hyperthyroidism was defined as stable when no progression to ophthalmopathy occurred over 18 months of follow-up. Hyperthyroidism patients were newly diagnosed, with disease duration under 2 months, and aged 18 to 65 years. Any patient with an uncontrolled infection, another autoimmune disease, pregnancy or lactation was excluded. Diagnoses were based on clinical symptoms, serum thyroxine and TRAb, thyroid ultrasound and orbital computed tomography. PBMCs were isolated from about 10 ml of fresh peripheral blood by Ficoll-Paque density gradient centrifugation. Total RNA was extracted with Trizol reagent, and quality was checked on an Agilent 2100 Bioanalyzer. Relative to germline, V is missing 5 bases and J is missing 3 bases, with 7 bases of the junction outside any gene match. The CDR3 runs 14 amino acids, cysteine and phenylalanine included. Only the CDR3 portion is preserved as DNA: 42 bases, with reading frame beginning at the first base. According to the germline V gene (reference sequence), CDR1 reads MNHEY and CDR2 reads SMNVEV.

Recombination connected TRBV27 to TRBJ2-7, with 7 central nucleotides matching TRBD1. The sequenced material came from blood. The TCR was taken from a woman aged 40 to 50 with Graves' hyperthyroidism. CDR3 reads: CASSLLTGNYEQYF. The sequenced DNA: TGTGCCAGCAGTCTCTTGACAGGGAACTACGAGCAGTACTTC.